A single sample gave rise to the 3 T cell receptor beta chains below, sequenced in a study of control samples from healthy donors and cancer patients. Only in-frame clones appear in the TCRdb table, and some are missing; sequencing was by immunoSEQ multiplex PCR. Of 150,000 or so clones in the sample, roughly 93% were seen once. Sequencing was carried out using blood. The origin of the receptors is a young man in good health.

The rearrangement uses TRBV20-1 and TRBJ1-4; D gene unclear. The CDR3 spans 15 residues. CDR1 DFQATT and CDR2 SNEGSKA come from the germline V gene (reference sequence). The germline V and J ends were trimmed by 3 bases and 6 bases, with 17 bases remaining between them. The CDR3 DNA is TGCAGTGCTAGTGCCGACCGTCATGGTGATGAAAAACTGTTTTTT. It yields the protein CSASADRHGDEKLFF.

CDR3 DNA sequence: TGTGCCAGCAGTGAAGCTGAGGGGTGGAACACCGGGGAGCTGTTTTTT. Translated, it gives CASSEAEGWNTGELFF. The chain links TRBV2 to TRBJ2-2, with D perhaps TRBD1 or TRBD2 (5 bases each). Germline CDR1 and CDR2: SNHLY and FYNNEI. V lost 0 bases and J lost 1, with 9 bases in between. This CDR3 has 16 residues. The full variable domain, rest sourced from reference TRBV2 and TRBJ2-2, is EPEVTQTPSHQVTQMGQEVILRCVPISNHLYFYWYRQILGQKVEFLVSFYNNEISEKSEIFDDQFSVERPDGSNFTLKIRSTKLEDSAMYFCASSEAEGWNTGELFFGEGSRLTVL.

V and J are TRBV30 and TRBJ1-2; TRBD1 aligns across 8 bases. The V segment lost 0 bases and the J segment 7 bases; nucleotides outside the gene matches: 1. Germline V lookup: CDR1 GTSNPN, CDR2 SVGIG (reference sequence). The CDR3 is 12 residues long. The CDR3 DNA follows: TGTGCCTGGAGTGTCAGGGGGCCTGGCTACACCTTC. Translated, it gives CAWSVRGPGYTF.